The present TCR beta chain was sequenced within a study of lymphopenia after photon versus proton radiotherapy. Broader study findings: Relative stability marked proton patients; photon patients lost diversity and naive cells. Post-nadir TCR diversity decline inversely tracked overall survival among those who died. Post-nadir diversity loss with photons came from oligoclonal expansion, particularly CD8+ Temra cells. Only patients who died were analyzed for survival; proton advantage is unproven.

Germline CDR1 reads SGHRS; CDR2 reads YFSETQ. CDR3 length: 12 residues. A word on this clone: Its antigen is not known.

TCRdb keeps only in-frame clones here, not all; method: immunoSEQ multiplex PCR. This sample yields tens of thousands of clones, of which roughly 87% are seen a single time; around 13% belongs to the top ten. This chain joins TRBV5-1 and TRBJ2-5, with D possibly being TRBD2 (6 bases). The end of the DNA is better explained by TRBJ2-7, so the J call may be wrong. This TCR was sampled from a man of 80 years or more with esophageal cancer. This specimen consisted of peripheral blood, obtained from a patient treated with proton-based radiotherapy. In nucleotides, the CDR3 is TGCGCCAGCAGCCCGGACTACTACGAGCAGTACTTC. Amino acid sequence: CASSPDYYEQYF.